One sample yielded the 13 T cell receptor beta chains listed below, sequenced in a study of T cell repertoires in cytomegalovirus infection. One entry per CDR3 protein, called by TCRdb with MiXCR from the reads. The sample lists some 240,000 distinct CDR3 sequences, approximately 17% occurring once. Sequencing was done on a sample of CD8+ T cells from PBMCs. These receptors all stem from a human donor in good health (CMV status not recorded). Some clones in this sample may be carry-over from other donors' samples.

The chain has TRBV20-1 and TRBJ2-7; a weak D match, TRBD1 (5 bases). CDR1 DFQATT and CDR2 SNEGSKA come from the germline V gene (reference sequence). CDR3 length: 13 amino acids. The V end lost 7 bases, the J end lost 2 bases, and 15 bases lay between the germline ends. The CDR3 protein is CSGRQSFTYEQYF. CDR3 nucleotide sequence: TGCAGTGGGAGACAGAGCTTCACCTACGAGCAGTACTTC.

This chain links TRBV9 with TRBJ2-3; possibly TRBD2 for D (6 bases). The germline CDR1 and CDR2 sequences are SGDLS and YYNGEE. This CDR3 is built from 16 residues. V was clipped by 0 bases and J by 0 bases, with 11 bases between them. The CDR3 loop is CASSVGGGHSTDTQYF. The CDR3 DNA sequence: TGTGCCAGCAGCGTAGGGGGAGGCCACAGCACAGATACGCAGTATTTT.

This clonotype was seen a few times. The chain uses TRBV25-1 and TRBJ2-7; 9 nucleotides align to TRBD1. This CDR3 has 15 residues. The germline CDR1 and CDR2 sequences are MGHDK and SYGVNS. Trimming took 2 bases from V and 4 from J; bases not matched to a gene: 6. The CDR3 nucleotides are TGTGCCAGCAGTGAAGGGGGGACAGGGCTTTACGAGCAGTACTTC. It yields the protein CASSEGGTGLYEQYF.

This clonotype has a handful of counts. This chain joins TRBV19 and TRBJ2-1, with TRBD1 as a possible D gene (7 bases). The CDR3 is 15 amino acids. Germline CDR1 is LNHDA and CDR2 is SQIVND (reference sequence). The V and J ends lost 5 bases and 4 bases respectively, with 15 bases between them. The CDR3 DNA reads TGTGCCAGTAGTCTATCCCAGGGGGGTTACAATGAGCAGTTCTTC. Its translation is CASSLSQGGYNEQFF.

This clonotype was observed a handful of times. V is TRBV5-5 and J is TRBJ2-4; the D gene could be TRBD1 or TRBD2 (5 bases each). Trimming pared 4 bases from V and 1 base from J, leaving 18 bases between. This CDR3 is built from 17 residues. CDR1 SGHKS and CDR2 YYEKEE come from the germline V gene (reference sequence). This CDR3 reads CASSAGGQGLAKNIQYF. The DNA for the CDR3 is TGTGCCAGCAGCGCGGGCGGGCAGGGTCTCGCCAAAAACATTCAGTACTTC.

J is TRBJ2-7 and V is TRBV7-2; 7 positions agree with TRBD1. CDR1 SGHTA and CDR2 FQGNSA come from the germline V gene. This CDR3 comprises 16 residues. V was pared by 3 bases and J by 2 bases, with 10 bases of the junction left unmatched. CDR3 sequence (DNA): TGTGCCAGCAGCTTCTTGGACAGGCCGCTGACCTACGAGCAGTACTTC. It translates to CASSFLDRPLTYEQYF.

This clonotype was seen a few times. The rearrangement links TRBV6-6 to TRBJ2-1; D is unclear. This CDR3 region has 15 residues. From germline, CDR1 is MNHNY and CDR2 SVGAGI (reference sequence). V lost 6 bases to trimming and J lost 3 bases, with 15 bases between them. The CDR3 bases are TGTGCCAGCAGCCTATCGGCGGCGGACTACAATGAGCAGTTCTTC. Amino acids: CASSLSAADYNEQFF.

The chain employs TRBV29-1 and TRBJ2-2; D assignment may be TRBD1 or TRBD2 (5 bases each). CDR3 length: 13 residues. The germline CDR1 and CDR2 sequences are SQVTM and ANQGSEA. V was pared by 6 bases and J by 6 bases, with 14 bases between. The DNA for the CDR3 is TGCAGCGTGCAGGGTAGCGTGGCCGGGGAGCTGTTTTTT. The encoded protein is CSVQGSVAGELFF.

This clonotype was picked up many times. The chain employs TRBV7-2 and TRBJ2-5; 12 bases are a match to TRBD2. V gave up 5 bases and J gave up 5 bases; unmatched junction bases: 6. The CDR3 is 15 residues long. Per germline, CDR1 SGHTA and CDR2 FQGNSA. The CDR3 region has the DNA TGTGCCAGCAGCCCGAGGACTAGCGGGGAGGAGACCCAGTACTTC. As protein: CASSPRTSGEETQYF.

The rearrangement joins TRBV29-1 to TRBJ1-1; D gene uncertain. The V and J ends lost 2 bases and 0 bases respectively, with 7 bases between them. The length of the CDR3 is 13 residues. Germline assignment: CDR1 SQVTM and CDR2 ANQGSEA. The CDR3 loop is CSVEIPVNTEAFF. The CDR3, as DNA: TGCAGCGTTGAAATCCCCGTGAACACTGAAGCTTTCTTT.

This clonotype was seen at least ten times. J is TRBJ2-2 and V is TRBV25-1, with a weak D call TRBD2 (6 bases). There are 16 residues in the CDR3. Germline V gene sequence: CDR1 MGHDK, CDR2 SYGVNS. V was trimmed by 5 bases and J by 4 bases, leaving 17 bases between them. The CDR3: CASSLVGGNGTGELFF. For the CDR3, the DNA is TGTGCCAGCAGTTTGGTGGGGGGTAATGGCACCGGGGAGCTGTTTTTT.

This chain joins TRBV5-1 and TRBJ2-7; D not resolved. This CDR3 is built from 14 residues. Germline V gene data show CDR1 as SGHRS and CDR2 as YFSETQ. The V end lost 1 base, the J end lost 3 bases, and 11 bases lay between the germline ends. CDR3 DNA: TGCGCCAGCAGCTTGACAGTCGGTTACTACGAGCAGTACTTC. Translation gives CASSLTVGYYEQYF.

Remarks on this clonotype: One end of the junction fails to match germline, which may point to a read error. This sequence joins TRBV4-1 and TRBJ2-1; 8 positions match TRBD2. Germline CDR1 reads MGHRA; CDR2 reads YSYEKL. CDR3 length: 16 residues. The CDR3 coding sequence is TGTGCCAGCAGCCAAGACCCCCGGGGGGGCATGAATGAGCAGTTCTTC. Translating gives CASSQDPRGGMNEQFF.